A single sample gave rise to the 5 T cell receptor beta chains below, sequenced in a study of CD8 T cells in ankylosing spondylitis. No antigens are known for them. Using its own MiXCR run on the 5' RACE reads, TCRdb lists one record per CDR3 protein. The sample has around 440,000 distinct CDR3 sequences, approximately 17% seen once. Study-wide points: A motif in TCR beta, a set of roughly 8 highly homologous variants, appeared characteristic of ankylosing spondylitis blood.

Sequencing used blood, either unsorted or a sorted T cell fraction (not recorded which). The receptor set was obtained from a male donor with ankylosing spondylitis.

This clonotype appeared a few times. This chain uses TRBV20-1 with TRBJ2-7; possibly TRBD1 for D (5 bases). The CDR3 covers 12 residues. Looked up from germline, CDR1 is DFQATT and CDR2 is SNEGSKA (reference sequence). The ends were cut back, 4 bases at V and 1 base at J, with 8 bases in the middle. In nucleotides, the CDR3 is TGCAGTGCTATTAGACAGTCCTACGAGCAGTACTTC. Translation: CSAIRQSYEQYF.

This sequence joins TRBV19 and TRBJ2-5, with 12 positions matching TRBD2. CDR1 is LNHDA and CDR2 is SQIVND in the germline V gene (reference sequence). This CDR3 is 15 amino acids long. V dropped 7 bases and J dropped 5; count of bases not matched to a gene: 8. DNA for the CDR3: TGTGCCAGTAAGGCTAGCGGGGGGGCCGGGGAGACCCAGTACTTC. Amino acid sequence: CASKASGGAGETQYF.

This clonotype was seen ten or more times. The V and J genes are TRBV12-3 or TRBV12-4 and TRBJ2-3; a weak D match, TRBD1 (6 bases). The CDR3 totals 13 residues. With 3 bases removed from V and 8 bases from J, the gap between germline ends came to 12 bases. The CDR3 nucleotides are TGTGCCAGCAGTTTTAAGGGGGAAGGTACGCAGTATTTT. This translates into CASSFKGEGTQYF.

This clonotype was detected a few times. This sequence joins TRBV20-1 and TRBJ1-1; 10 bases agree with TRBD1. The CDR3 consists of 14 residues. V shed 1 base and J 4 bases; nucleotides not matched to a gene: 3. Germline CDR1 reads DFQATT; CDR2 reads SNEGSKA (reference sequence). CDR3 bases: TGCAGTGCTAGAGCCCGACAGGGGGCCACTGAAGCTTTCTTT. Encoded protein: CSARARQGATEAFF.

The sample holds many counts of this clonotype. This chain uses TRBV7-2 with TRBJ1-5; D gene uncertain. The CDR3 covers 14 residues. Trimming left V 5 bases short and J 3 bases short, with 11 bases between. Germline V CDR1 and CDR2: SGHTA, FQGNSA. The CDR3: CASSPSGYNQPQHF. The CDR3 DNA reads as TGTGCCAGCAGCCCTTCGGGGTACAATCAGCCCCAGCATTTT.